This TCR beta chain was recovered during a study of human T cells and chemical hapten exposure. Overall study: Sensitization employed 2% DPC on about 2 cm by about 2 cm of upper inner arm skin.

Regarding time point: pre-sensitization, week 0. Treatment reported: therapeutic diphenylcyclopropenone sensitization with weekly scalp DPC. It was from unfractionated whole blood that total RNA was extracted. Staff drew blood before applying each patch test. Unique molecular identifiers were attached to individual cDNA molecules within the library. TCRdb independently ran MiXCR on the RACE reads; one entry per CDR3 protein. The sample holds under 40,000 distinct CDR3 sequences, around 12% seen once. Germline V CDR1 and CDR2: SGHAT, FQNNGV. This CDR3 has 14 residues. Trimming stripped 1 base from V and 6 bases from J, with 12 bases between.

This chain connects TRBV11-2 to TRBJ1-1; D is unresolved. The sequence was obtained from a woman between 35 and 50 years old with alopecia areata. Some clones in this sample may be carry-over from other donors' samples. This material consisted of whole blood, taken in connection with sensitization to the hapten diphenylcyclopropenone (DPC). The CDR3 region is CASSLGLQTSEAFF. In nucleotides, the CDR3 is TGTGCCAGCAGCTTAGGTTTACAGACTTCTGAAGCTTTCTTT.